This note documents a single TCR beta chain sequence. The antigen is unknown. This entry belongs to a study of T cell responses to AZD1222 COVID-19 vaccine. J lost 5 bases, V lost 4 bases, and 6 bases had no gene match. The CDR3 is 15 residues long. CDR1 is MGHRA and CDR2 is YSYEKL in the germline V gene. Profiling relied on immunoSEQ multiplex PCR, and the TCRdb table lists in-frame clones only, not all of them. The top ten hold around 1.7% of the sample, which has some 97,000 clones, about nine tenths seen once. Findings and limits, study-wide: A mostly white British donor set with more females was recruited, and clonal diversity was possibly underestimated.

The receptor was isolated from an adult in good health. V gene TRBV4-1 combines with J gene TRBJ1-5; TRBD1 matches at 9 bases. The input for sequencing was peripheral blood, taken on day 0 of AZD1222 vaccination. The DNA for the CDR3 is TGCGCCAGCAGCCCAACCGGGACAGGGCATCAGCCCCAGCATTTT. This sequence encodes CASSPTGTGHQPQHF.